Reported below is one T cell receptor (beta chain). What antigen it recognizes has not been identified. Per-base quality was not reported, and no clone a single base away is much larger than it. The germline V gene (reference sequence) gives CDR1 as PRHDT and CDR2 as FYEKMQ. Reading from cysteine to phenylalanine, the CDR3 counts 14 amino acids. Here the CDR3 DNA is all that survives: 42 bases in frame from base 1. Trimmed from V: 5 bases; trimmed from J: 8 bases; junction bases lacking a gene match: 6. The immunoSEQ Assay, a bias-controlled multiplex PCR, was used to amplify TCRbeta CDR3 regions from genomic DNA. Per the authors' processing: The number of nucleated cells in each sample was estimated from the amplification of reference gene primers within the assay. Sequence reads were collapsed and filtered to measure the absolute abundance of every unique TCRbeta CDR3 rearrangement. For each sample, productive Simpson clonality was calculated as the square root of Simpson's diversity index over productive rearrangements. The source is immuneACCESS, and TCRdb retained only in-frame sequences with V and J called. Part of the clones is not carried over; for the studies checked, unresolved V genes explain less than half of this, and the remainder is unexplained. Clone size and V and J calls were adopted from that table, with D and trimming inferred from the DNA. In this sample the table shows under 250,000 clones, 86% of which occur a single time. Less than 8% of the sample lies in the top ten.

These data originate in a study of blood T cell repertoires in COVID-19 (dated by TCRdb to about 2020). For the study in its entirety: Collaborator samples came from the United States, Italy and Spain and covered acute and convalescent phases of COVID-19. A freely available public database, intended as a resource for researchers studying the immune response to SARS-CoV-2, is where the repertoires were released. The samples were drawn from the first 160 participants of the ongoing ImmuneRACE study and from 950 to 1,500 subjects provided by 6 global collaborators. The prospective study material was composed of cDNA or gDNA derived from T cells, B-cell-depleted T cells, or PBMCs. Deeply sampled blood TCRbeta repertoires from subjects exposed to, actively infected with, or recovered from COVID-19 were included in the dataset. A de-identified subject ID, COVID-19 status, age in years and sex were almost always included in the sample metadata. Where HLA class I and class II types were available, the types were taken from metadata supplied by the sample provider, not from assay-based typing.

General conclusions and limits of the study: The quantity of clinical and demographic metadata differed by source and by participant and was supplied without curation.

Collaborating institutions collected whole blood in K2EDTA tubes following their own protocols. For TCRbeta analysis, collaborators shipped samples in one of three forms: frozen whole blood, isolated PBMCs, or DNA extracted from either of those sample types. The sample comprised peripheral blood. The TCR originated in a man between 60 and 70 years old with acute or convalescent COVID-19. The sequence is built from TRBV13 and TRBJ1-4; the central 9 bases match TRBD1. CDR3 region: CASSPGQGNEKLFF. The DNA sequence follows: TGTGCCAGCAGCCCCGGACAGGGGAACGAAAAACTGTTTTTT.